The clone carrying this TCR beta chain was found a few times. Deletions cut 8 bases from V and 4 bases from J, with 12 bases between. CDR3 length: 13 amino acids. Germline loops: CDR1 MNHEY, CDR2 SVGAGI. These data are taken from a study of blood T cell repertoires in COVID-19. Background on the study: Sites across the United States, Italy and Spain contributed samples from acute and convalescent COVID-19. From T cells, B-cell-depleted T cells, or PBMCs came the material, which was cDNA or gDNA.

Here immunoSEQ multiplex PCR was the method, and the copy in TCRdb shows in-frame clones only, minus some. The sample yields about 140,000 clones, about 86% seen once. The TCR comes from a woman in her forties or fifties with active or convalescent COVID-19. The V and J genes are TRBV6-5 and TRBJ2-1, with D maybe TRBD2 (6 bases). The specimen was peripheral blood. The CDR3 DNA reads TGTGCCAGCTGGGGAGGCGGGTACAATGAGCAGTTCTTC. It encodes CASWGGGYNEQFF.